Below, 5 T cell receptor beta chains from the same sample are listed, as sequenced in a study of blood T cells in healthy people across ages. It was with a sample-barcoded 5' primer and a J-beta primer mix that a second PCR of about 6 to 12 cycles was run. TCRdb redid the calling of the 5' RACE reads with MiXCR, one entry per CDR3 protein. The sample includes 450,000 to 700,000 distinct CDR3 sequences, roughly 28% of them seen just once. The source material was blood. All receptors derive from a woman aged 65 to 85 in good health.

This rearrangement joins TRBV7-8 to TRBJ1-2; a weak D match, TRBD1 (5 bases). The V gene lost 5 bases and the J gene lost 4 bases, with 17 bases spanning the gap. The length of the CDR3 is 15 residues. CDR1 is SGHVS and CDR2 is FQNEAQ in the germline V gene. The CDR3 bases are TGTGCCAGCAGCCCAACGACAGTGGGTAGCTATGGCTACACCTTC. Amino acid sequence: CASSPTTVGSYGYTF.

This clonotype has a handful of counts. The V call is TRBV6-2 or TRBV6-3, the J call TRBJ2-3; 12 bases map to TRBD2. Unmatched junction bases numbered 18, after V lost 5 bases and J lost 9 bases. This CDR3 is built from 18 residues. Germline CDR1 reads MNHEY; CDR2 reads SVGEGT. CDR3: CASSQQFLLAGGLRTQYF. In DNA, the CDR3 is TGTGCCAGCAGTCAACAATTCCTCCTAGCGGGGGGGCTTCGGACGCAGTATTTT.

This clonotype showed up just a few times. V and J are TRBV20-1 and TRBJ2-5; 8 positions agree with TRBD1. V shed 3 bases and J 1 base; nucleotides not matched to a gene: 1. The CDR3 spans 13 residues. The germline gives CDR1 DFQATT, CDR2 SNEGSKA (reference sequence). CDR3 bases: TGCAGTGCTAGTGACAGGGGCCAAGAGACCCAGTACTTC. It yields the protein CSASDRGQETQYF.

V gene TRBV4-3 combines with J gene TRBJ1-4; D remains unclear. Germline V gene lookup returns CDR1 LGHNA and CDR2 YSLEER. Trimming removed 0 bases from V and 8 bases from J, with 7 bases in between. The CDR3 consists of 13 residues. The CDR3 here is CASSQEKGEKLFF. The CDR3 region has the DNA TGCGCCAGCAGCCAAGAGAAGGGAGAAAAACTGTTTTTT.

V and J are TRBV30 and TRBJ2-7; 11 bases map to TRBD2. The CDR3 contains 18 residues. The J segment lost 0 bases and the V segment lost 3 bases, leaving 13 bases of the junction unmatched. Germline V gene data show CDR1 as GTSNPN and CDR2 as SVGIG (reference sequence). Here the CDR3 reads CAWRPTSGGLPSSYEQYF. The CDR3 DNA sequence: TGTGCCTGGAGACCAACTAGCGGGGGCCTGCCAAGCTCCTACGAGCAGTACTTC. The full variable domain, with the rest looked up from reference TRBV30 and TRBJ2-7, is SQTIHQWPATLVQPVGSPLSLECTVEGTSNPNLYWYRQAAGRGLQLLFYSVGIGQISSEVPQNLSASRPQDRQFILSSKKLLLSDSGFYLCAWRPTSGGLPSSYEQYFGPGTRLTVT.